Listed below are T cell receptor beta chains from one sample, sequenced in a study of T-cell memory formation after mild COVID-19. TCRdb passed the 5' RACE reads through MiXCR, listing each CDR3 protein once. The table lists hundreds of thousands of distinct CDR3 sequences, approximately 20% of them singletons. Sequenced input: PBMCs or a T cell subset sorted from them (not recorded which). These TCRs come from a man younger than 35 who had mild COVID-19 (a few samples of this study predate the infection). Cell type and time point are not known. The CDR3 runs from the conserved cysteine through the conserved F or W. D genes are given only for firm matches. The size field is filled for only some rows; it gives once, few, many or a size class.

J gene: TRBJ1-1
clone size: few
D gene: .
V gene: TRBV5-1
CDR3 protein: CASSLGRYTEAFF
CDR3 DNA: TGCGCCAGCAGCTTGGGCAGGTACACTGAAGCTTTCTTT

J gene: TRBJ2-5
clone size: few
D gene: TRBD2
V gene: TRBV6-5
CDR3 protein: CASSTYGGGETQYF
CDR3 DNA: TGTGCCAGCAGCACCTATGGGGGGGGGGAGACCCAGTACTTC

J gene: TRBJ2-3
clone size: .
D gene: TRBD2
V gene: TRBV15
CDR3 protein: CATRGLRFTDTQYF
CDR3 DNA: TGTGCCACCCGGGGACTACGTTTCACAGATACGCAGTATTTT

J gene: TRBJ1-5
clone size: few
D gene: .
V gene: TRBV11-2
CDR3 protein: CASSPDLNQPQHF
CDR3 DNA: TGTGCCAGCAGCCCGGACCTCAATCAGCCCCAGCATTTT

J gene: TRBJ2-3
clone size: few
D gene: TRBD2
V gene: TRBV20-1
CDR3 protein: CSAPRGVRTDTQYF
CDR3 DNA: TGCAGTGCTCCTCGGGGGGTCCGCACAGATACGCAGTATTTT

J gene: TRBJ2-1
clone size: .
D gene: TRBD1
V gene: TRBV29-1
CDR3 protein: CSVSPGQGTYNEQFF
CDR3 DNA: TGCAGCGTTTCACCGGGACAGGGGACCTACAATGAGCAGTTCTTC

J gene: TRBJ2-5
clone size: .
D gene: TRBD2
V gene: TRBV6-2/TRBV6-3
CDR3 protein: CASSPTSGVETQYF
CDR3 DNA: TGTGCCAGCAGTCCCACTAGCGGGGTAGAGACCCAGTACTTC

J gene: TRBJ2-2
clone size: few
D gene: .
V gene: TRBV19
CDR3 protein: CASSIDGGPFVTGELFF
CDR3 DNA: TGTGCCAGTAGTATAGACGGGGGGCCGTTTGTCACCGGGGAGCTGTTTTTT

J gene: TRBJ1-1
clone size: few
D gene: .
V gene: TRBV5-1
CDR3 protein: CASSLGRPAEAFF
CDR3 DNA: TGCGCCAGCAGCTTGGGTCGCCCCGCTGAAGCTTTCTTT

J gene: TRBJ2-1
clone size: .
D gene: .
V gene: TRBV11-3
CDR3 protein: CASSHKSPYNEQFF
CDR3 DNA: TGTGCCAGCAGCCACAAATCCCCCTACAATGAGCAGTTCTTC

J gene: TRBJ2-1
clone size: .
D gene: TRBD2
V gene: TRBV10-1
CDR3 protein: CASSESSGGALEQFF
CDR3 DNA: TGCGCCAGCAGTGAGTCTAGCGGGGGGGCCCTGGAGCAGTTCTTC

J gene: TRBJ2-1
clone size: few
D gene: TRBD2
V gene: TRBV11-2
CDR3 protein: CASSLAWTSGGARSYNEQFF
CDR3 DNA: TGTGCCAGCAGCTTAGCTTGGACTAGCGGGGGGGCGAGGTCCTACAATGAGCAGTTCTTC

J gene: TRBJ2-5
clone size: .
D gene: .
V gene: TRBV15
CDR3 protein: CATRPPGLGRETQYF
CDR3 DNA: TGTGCCACCAGGCCCCCGGGACTGGGACGGGAGACCCAGTACTTC

J gene: TRBJ2-3
clone size: few
D gene: .
V gene: TRBV5-1
CDR3 protein: CASSWPSDSGLHPSDTQYF
CDR3 DNA: TGCGCCAGCAGCTGGCCCTCCGACTCCGGCCTACACCCGTCAGATACGCAGTATTTT

J gene: TRBJ1-1
clone size: many
D gene: .
V gene: TRBV6-2/TRBV6-3
CDR3 protein: CASSWTGNTEAFF
CDR3 DNA: TGTGCCAGCAGCTGGACGGGAAACACTGAAGCTTTCTTT

J gene: TRBJ2-5
clone size: few
D gene: .
V gene: TRBV4-1
CDR3 protein: CASSQVIDGTQYF
CDR3 DNA: TGCGCCAGCAGCCAGGTGATAGATGGGACCCAGTACTTC

J gene: TRBJ2-5
clone size: .
D gene: TRBD1
V gene: TRBV27
CDR3 protein: CASRQGAGTQYF
CDR3 DNA: TGTGCCAGCAGACAGGGGGCTGGGACCCAGTACTTC

J gene: TRBJ2-1
clone size: few
D gene: .
V gene: TRBV7-6
CDR3 protein: CASSSPGAGDGYNEQFF
CDR3 DNA: TGTGCCAGCAGCTCACCCGGGGCGGGCGATGGCTACAATGAGCAGTTCTTC

J gene: TRBJ1-1
clone size: .
D gene: TRBD1
V gene: TRBV6-6
CDR3 protein: CASSPGQFFEAFF
CDR3 DNA: TGTGCCAGCAGTCCGGGACAGTTTTTTGAAGCTTTCTTT

J gene: TRBJ2-3
clone size: few
D gene: .
V gene: TRBV20-1
CDR3 protein: CSAREIGRGTDTQYF
CDR3 DNA: TGCAGTGCTAGGGAAATCGGGCGAGGCACAGATACGCAGTATTTT

J gene: TRBJ1-6
clone size: .
D gene: .
V gene: TRBV12-3/TRBV12-4
CDR3 protein: CASSFLGTVHF
CDR3 DNA: TGTGCCAGCAGTTTTCTTGGGACGGTCCACTTT

J gene: TRBJ2-3
clone size: .
D gene: .
V gene: TRBV29-1
CDR3 protein: CSVGSASTDTQYF
CDR3 DNA: TGCAGCGTTGGTAGCGCTTCAACAGATACGCAGTATTTT

J gene: TRBJ1-2
clone size: many
D gene: .
V gene: TRBV5-1
CDR3 protein: CASSLDTLNYGYTF
CDR3 DNA: TGCGCCAGCAGCTTGGACACGCTTAACTATGGCTACACCTTC

J gene: TRBJ2-3
clone size: .
D gene: .
V gene: TRBV7-3
CDR3 protein: CASSLTGALDTQYF
CDR3 DNA: TGTGCCAGCAGCTTAACGGGGGCGTTAGATACGCAGTATTTT

J gene: TRBJ1-2
clone size: .
D gene: .
V gene: TRBV12-5
CDR3 protein: CASGSGVPQGGYTF
CDR3 DNA: TGTGCTAGTGGTTCCGGGGTCCCCCAAGGGGGCTACACCTTC

J gene: TRBJ2-2
clone size: many
D gene: .
V gene: TRBV24-1
CDR3 protein: CAALDTNTGELFF
CDR3 DNA: TGTGCCGCACTTGATACAAACACCGGGGAGCTGTTTTTT

J gene: TRBJ2-3
clone size: .
D gene: TRBD2
V gene: TRBV5-1
CDR3 protein: CASSEAGGYADTQYF
CDR3 DNA: TGCGCCAGCAGCGAAGCGGGGGGGTACGCAGATACGCAGTATTTT

J gene: TRBJ1-6
clone size: .
D gene: .
V gene: TRBV10-3
CDR3 protein: CAIQPGHSNSPLHF
CDR3 DNA: TGTGCCATACAACCGGGACACAGTAATTCACCCCTCCACTTT

J gene: TRBJ2-5
clone size: few
D gene: .
V gene: TRBV13
CDR3 protein: CASSPFGTGETQYF
CDR3 DNA: TGTGCCAGCAGCCCGTTCGGGACGGGAGAGACCCAGTACTTC

J gene: TRBJ1-1
clone size: .
D gene: .
V gene: TRBV4-1
CDR3 protein: CASSLDRTIRGEPEAFF
CDR3 DNA: TGCGCCAGCAGCCTGGACCGGACCATCCGGGGGGAGCCTGAAGCTTTCTTT

J gene: TRBJ2-5
clone size: .
D gene: TRBD1
V gene: TRBV7-9
CDR3 protein: CASSQPPGQGWKMKTQYF
CDR3 DNA: TGTGCCAGCAGCCAGCCCCCGGGACAGGGGTGGAAGATGAAGACCCAGTACTTC

J gene: TRBJ2-2
clone size: .
D gene: TRBD2
V gene: TRBV7-6
CDR3 protein: CASSLTSGGPNTGELFF
CDR3 DNA: TGTGCCAGCAGCTTGACTAGCGGGGGGCCGAACACCGGGGAGCTGTTTTTT

J gene: TRBJ1-5
clone size: many
D gene: .
V gene: TRBV12-3/TRBV12-4
CDR3 protein: CASSLDNQPQHF
CDR3 DNA: TGTGCCAGCAGTCTCGACAATCAGCCCCAGCATTTT

J gene: TRBJ2-1
clone size: .
D gene: .
V gene: TRBV3-1
CDR3 protein: CASSQAGAGEQFF
CDR3 DNA: TGTGCCAGCAGCCAAGCGGGGGCGGGTGAGCAGTTCTTC

J gene: TRBJ1-3
clone size: few
D gene: TRBD1
V gene: TRBV6-5
CDR3 protein: CASSYQDRAGNTIYF
CDR3 DNA: TGTGCCAGCAGTTACCAAGACAGGGCTGGAAACACCATATATTTT

J gene: TRBJ2-3
clone size: many
D gene: .
V gene: TRBV7-2
CDR3 protein: CASSLGARSLGSSDTQYF
CDR3 DNA: TGTGCCAGCAGCTTGGGGGCGCGGTCGTTGGGGTCGTCTGATACGCAGTATTTT

J gene: TRBJ2-1
clone size: few
D gene: TRBD1
V gene: TRBV5-1
CDR3 protein: CASSSGTAQSYNEQFF
CDR3 DNA: TGCGCCAGCAGCTCAGGGACAGCCCAATCCTACAATGAGCAGTTCTTC